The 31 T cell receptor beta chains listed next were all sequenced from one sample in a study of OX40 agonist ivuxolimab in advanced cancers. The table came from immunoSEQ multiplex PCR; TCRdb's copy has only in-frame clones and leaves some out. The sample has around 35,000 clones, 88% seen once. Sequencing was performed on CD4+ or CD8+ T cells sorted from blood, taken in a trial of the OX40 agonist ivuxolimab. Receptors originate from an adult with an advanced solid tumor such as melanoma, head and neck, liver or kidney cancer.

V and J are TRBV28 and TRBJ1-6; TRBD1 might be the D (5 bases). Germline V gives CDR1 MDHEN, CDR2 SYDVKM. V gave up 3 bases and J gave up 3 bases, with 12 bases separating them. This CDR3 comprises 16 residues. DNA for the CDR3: TGTGCCAGCAGTTTGGGTGACAGACTCTATAATTCACCCCTCCACTTT. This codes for CASSLGDRLYNSPLHF.

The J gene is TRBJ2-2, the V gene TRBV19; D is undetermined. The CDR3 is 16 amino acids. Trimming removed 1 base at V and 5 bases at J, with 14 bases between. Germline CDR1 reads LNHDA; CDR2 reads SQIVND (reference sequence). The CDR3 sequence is CASSIGRSGYTGELFF. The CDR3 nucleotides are TGTGCCAGTAGTATAGGCCGGTCCGGGTATACCGGGGAGCTGTTTTTT.

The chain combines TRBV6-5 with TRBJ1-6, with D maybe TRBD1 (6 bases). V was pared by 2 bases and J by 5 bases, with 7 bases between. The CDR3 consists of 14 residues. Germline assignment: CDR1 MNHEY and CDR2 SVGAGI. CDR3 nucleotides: TGTGCCAGCAGTTACGGACAGCATAATTCACCCCTCCACTTT. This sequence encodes CASSYGQHNSPLHF.

The chain's CDR3 is CASSRDGEYGYTF. Here the CDR3 DNA reads TGCGCCAGCAGTCGGGACGGGGAATATGGCTACACCTTC. The gene calls are TRBV5-1 and TRBJ1-2; maybe TRBD1 (5 bases). The CDR3 extends over 13 amino acids. Germline assignment: CDR1 SGHRS and CDR2 YFSETQ. V shed 5 bases and J shed 5 bases, with 13 bases lying between them.

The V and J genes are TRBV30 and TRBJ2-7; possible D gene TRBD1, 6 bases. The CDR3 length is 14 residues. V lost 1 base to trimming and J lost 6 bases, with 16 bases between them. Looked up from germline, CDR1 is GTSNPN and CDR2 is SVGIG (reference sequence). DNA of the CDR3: TGTGCCTGGAGTGCTTGGCCAAACAGGGTCGAGCAGTACTTC. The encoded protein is CAWSAWPNRVEQYF.

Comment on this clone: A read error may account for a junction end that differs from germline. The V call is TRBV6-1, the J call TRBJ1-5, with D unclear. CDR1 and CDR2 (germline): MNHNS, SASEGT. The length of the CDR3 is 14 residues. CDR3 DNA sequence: TGTGCCAGCAATGCGGGGTTTACCAATCGGCCCCAGCATTTT. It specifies CASNAGFTNRPQHF.

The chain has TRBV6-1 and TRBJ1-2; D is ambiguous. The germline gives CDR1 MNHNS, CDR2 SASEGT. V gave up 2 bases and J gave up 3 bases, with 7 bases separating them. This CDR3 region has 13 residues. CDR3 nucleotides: TGTGCCAGCAGTGAAATTCAGGACTATGGCTACACCTTC. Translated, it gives CASSEIQDYGYTF.

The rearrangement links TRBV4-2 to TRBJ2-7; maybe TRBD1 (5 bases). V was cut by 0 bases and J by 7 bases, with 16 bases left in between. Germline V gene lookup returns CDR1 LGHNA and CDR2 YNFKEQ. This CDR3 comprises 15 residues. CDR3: CASSQEWLQVGEQYF. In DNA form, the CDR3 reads TGTGCCAGCAGCCAAGAGTGGCTACAGGTAGGGGAGCAGTACTTC.

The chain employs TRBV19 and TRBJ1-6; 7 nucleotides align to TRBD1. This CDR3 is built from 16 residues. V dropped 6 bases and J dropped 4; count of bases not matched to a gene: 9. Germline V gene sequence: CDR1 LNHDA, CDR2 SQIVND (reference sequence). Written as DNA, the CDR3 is TGTGCCAGTAGCACACAGGGGTCCCCTTATAATTCACCCCTCCACTTT. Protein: CASSTQGSPYNSPLHF.

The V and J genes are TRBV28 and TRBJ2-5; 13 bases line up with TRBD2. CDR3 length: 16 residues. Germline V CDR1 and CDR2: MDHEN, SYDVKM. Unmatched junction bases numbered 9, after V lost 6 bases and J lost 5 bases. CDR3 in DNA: TGTGCCAGCAGCCAACCGGGACTAGCGGGACATGAGACCCAGTACTTC. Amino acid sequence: CASSQPGLAGHETQYF.

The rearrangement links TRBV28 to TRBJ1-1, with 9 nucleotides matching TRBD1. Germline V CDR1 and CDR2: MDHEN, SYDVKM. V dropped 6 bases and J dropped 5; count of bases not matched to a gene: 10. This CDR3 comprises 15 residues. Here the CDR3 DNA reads TGTGCCAGCAGCCCCGTGGGACAGGGAAGGACTGAAGCTTTCTTT. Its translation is CASSPVGQGRTEAFF.

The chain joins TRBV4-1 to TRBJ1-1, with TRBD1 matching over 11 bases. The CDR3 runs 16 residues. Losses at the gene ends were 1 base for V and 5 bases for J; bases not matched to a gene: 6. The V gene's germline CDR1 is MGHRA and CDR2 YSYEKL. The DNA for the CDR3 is TGCGCCAGCAGCCAAGGAGTAGGGACAGGGGGAACTGAAGCTTTCTTT. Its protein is CASSQGVGTGGTEAFF.

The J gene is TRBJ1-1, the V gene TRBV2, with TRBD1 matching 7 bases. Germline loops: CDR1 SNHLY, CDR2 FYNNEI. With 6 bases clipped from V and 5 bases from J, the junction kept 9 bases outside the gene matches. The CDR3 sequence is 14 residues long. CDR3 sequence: CASSAIYRGTEAFF. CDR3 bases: TGTGCCAGCAGCGCGATATACAGGGGAACTGAAGCTTTCTTT.

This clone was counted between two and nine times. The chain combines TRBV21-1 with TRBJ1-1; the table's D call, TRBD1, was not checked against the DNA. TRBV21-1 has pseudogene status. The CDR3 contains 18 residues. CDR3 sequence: CASSAPRDSESMNTEAFF. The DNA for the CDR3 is TGTGCCAGCAGCGCTCCCCGGGACAGCGAATCTATGAACACTGAAGCTTTCTTT.

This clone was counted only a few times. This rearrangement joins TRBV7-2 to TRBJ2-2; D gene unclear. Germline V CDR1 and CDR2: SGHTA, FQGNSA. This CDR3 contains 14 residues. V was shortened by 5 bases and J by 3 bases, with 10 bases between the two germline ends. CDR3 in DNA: TGTGCCAGCAGCCTCGGACGGCACACCGGGGAGCTGTTTTTT. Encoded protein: CASSLGRHTGELFF.

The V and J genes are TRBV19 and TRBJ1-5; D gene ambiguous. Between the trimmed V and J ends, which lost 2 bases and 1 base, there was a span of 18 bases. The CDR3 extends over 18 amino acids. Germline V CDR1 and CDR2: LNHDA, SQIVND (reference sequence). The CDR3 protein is CASSITPKVSRSNQPQHF. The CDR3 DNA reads TGTGCCAGTAGTATAACCCCCAAGGTATCACGGAGCAATCAGCCCCAGCATTTT.

Here the CDR3 reads CASSLSLAGGGEQFF. CDR3 bases: TGTGCCAGCAGCTTAAGTCTAGCGGGAGGGGGTGAGCAGTTCTTC. The chain links TRBV7-3 to TRBJ2-1; 12 nucleotides match TRBD2. CDR3 length: 15 amino acids. Per germline, CDR1 SGHTA and CDR2 FQGTGA. Losses at the gene ends were 1 base for V and 9 bases for J; bases not matched to a gene: 4. The variable domain in full, with the rest retrieved from reference TRBV7-3 and TRBJ2-1, is GAGVSQTPSNKVTEKGKYVELRCDPISGHTALYWYRQSLGQGPEFLIYFQGTGAADDSGLPNDRFFAVRPEGSVSTLKIQRTERGDSAVYLCASSLSLAGGGEQFFGPGTRLTVL.

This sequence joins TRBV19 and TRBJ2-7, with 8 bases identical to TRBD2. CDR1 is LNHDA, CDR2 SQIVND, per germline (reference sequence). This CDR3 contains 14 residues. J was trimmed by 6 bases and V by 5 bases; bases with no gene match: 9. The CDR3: CASSRGGTSSEQYF. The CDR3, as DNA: TGTGCCAGTAGTCGTGGAGGGACTAGTAGCGAGCAGTACTTC.

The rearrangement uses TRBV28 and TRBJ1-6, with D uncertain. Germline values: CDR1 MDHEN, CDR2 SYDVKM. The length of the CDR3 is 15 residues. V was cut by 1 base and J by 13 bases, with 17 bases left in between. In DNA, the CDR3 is TGTGCCAGCAGTTTATCAGGTAGCGGTGGGTGGCCCCTCCACTTT. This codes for CASSLSGSGGWPLHF.

The CDR3 sequence is CASGTELSSYNEQFF. The CDR3 DNA follows: TGCGCCAGCGGGACGGAACTAAGCTCCTACAATGAGCAGTTCTTC. The J gene is TRBJ2-1, the V gene TRBV5-1, with D perhaps assigned TRBD1 or TRBD2 (5 bases each). CDR1 and CDR2 (germline): SGHRS, YFSETQ. Deletions cut 7 bases from V and 0 bases from J, with 14 bases between. CDR3 length equals 15 residues.

Here the CDR3 reads CASSVESAAGAGETQYF. The CDR3 DNA sequence: TGTGCCAGCAGCGTAGAGTCGGCAGCGGGGGCCGGAGAGACCCAGTACTTC. The V and J genes are TRBV9 and TRBJ2-5; 8 bases match TRBD2. The CDR3 loop spans 17 amino acids. The junction had 11 bases not matched to a gene; V was cut back by 0 bases and J by 4 bases. The germline CDR1 and CDR2 sequences are SGDLS and YYNGEE.

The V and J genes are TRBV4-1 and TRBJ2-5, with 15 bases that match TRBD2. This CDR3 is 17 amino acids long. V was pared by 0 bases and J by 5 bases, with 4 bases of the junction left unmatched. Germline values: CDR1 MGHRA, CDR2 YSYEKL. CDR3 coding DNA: TGCGCCAGCAGCCAAGAGAAGGGACTAGCGGGGGGTGAGACCCAGTACTTC. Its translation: CASSQEKGLAGGETQYF.

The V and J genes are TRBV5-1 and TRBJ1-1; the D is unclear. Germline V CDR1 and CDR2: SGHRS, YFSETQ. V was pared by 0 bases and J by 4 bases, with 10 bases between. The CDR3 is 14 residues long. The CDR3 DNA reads TGCGCCAGCAGCTTGGTTGGGAGCGGCACTGAAGCTTTCTTT. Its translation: CASSLVGSGTEAFF.

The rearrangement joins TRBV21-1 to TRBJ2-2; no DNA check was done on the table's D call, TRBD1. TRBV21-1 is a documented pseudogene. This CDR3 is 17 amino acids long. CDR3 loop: CASSKGKGQRYTGELFF. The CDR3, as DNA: TGTGCCAGCAGCAAAGGTAAGGGACAGAGATACACCGGGGAGCTGTTTTTT.

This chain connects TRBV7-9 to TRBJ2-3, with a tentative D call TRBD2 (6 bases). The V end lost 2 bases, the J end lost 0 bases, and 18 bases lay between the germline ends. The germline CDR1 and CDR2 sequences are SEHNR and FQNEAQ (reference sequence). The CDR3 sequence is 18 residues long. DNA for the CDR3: TGTGCCAGCAGCTTAATTTTGGCGGGACGGGGTAGCACAGATACGCAGTATTTT. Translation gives CASSLILAGRGSTDTQYF.

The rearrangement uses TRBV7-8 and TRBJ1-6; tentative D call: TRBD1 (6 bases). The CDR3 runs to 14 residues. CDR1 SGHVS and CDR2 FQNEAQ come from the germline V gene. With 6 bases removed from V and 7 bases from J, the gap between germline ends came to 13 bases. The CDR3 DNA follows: TGTGCCAGCAGTCCGGACAGATCCAATTCACCCCTCCACTTT. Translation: CASSPDRSNSPLHF.

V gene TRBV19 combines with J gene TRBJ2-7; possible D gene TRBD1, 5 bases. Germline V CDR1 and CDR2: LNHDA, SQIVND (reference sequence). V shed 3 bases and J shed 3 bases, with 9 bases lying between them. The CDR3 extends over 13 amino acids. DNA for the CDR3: TGTGCCAGTAGTATGGGGCGGTACTACGAGCAGTACTTC. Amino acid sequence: CASSMGRYYEQYF.

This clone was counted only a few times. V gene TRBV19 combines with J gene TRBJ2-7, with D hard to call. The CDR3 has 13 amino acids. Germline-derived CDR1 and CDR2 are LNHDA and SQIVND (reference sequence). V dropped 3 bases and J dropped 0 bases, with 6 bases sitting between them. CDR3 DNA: TGTGCCAGTAGTATCGCCAGCTCCTACGAGCAGTACTTC. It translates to CASSIASSYEQYF.

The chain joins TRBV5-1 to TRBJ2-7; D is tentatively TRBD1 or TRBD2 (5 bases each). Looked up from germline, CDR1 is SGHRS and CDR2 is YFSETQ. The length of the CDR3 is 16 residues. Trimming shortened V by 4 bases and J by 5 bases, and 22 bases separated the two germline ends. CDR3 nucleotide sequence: TGCGCCAGCAGCCCGGGTATGGGGGAAGGGATCCACGAGCAGTACTTC. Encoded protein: CASSPGMGEGIHEQYF.

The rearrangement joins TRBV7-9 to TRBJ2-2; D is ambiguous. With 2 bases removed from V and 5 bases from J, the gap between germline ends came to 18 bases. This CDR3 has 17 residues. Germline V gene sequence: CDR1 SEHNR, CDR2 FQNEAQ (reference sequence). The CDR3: CASSLSPVAGFTGELFF. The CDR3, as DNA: TGTGCCAGCAGCTTATCCCCGGTCGCCGGTTTTACCGGGGAGCTGTTTTTT. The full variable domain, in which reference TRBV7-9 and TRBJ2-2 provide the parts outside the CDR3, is DTGVSQNPRHKITKRGQNVTFRCDPISEHNRLYWYRQTLGQGPEFLTYFQNEAQLEKSRLLSDRFSAERPKGSFSTLEIQRTEQGDSAMYLCASSLSPVAGFTGELFFGEGSRLTVL.

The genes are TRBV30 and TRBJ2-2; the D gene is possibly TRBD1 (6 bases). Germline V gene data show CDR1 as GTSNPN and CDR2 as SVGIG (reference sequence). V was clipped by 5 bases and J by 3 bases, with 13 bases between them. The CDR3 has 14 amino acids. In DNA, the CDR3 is TGTGCCTGGGGGGGCCTCTCATACACCGGGGAGCTGTTTTTT. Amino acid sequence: CAWGGLSYTGELFF.